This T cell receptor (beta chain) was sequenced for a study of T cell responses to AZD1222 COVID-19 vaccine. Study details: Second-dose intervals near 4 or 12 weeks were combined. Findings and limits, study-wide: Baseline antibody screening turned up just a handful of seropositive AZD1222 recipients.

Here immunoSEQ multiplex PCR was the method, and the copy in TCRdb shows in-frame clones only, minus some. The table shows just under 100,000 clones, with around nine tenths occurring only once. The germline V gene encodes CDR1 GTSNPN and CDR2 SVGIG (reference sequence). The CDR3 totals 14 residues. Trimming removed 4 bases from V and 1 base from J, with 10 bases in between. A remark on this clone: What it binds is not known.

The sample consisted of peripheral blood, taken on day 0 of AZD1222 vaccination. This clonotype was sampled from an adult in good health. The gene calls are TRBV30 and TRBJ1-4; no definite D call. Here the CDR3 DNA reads TGTGCCTGGACCCAGGAGGGAACTAATGAAAAACTGTTTTTT. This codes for CAWTQEGTNEKLFF.